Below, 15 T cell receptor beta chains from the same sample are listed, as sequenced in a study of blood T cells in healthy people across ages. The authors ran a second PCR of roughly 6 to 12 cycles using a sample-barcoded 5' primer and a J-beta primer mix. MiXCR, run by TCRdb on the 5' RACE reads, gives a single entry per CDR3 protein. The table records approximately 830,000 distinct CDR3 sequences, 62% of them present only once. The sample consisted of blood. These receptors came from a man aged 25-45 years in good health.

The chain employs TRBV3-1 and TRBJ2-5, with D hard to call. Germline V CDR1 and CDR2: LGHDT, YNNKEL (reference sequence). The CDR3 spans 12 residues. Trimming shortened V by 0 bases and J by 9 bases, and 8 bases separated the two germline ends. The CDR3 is CASSQDRSAQYF. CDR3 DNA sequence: TGTGCCAGCAGCCAAGATCGTTCGGCCCAGTACTTC.

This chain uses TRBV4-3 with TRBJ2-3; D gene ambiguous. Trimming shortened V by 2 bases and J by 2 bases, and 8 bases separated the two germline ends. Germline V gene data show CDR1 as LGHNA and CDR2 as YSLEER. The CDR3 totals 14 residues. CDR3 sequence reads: CASSQSLTTDTQYF. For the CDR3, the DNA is TGCGCCAGCAGCCAAAGTCTAACCACAGATACGCAGTATTTT.

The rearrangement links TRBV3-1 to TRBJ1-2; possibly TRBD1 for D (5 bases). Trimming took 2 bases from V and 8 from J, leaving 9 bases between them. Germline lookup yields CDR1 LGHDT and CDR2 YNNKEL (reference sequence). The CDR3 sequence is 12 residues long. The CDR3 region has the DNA TGTGCCAGCAGCCAACGGGGGGAAGGCTACACCTTC. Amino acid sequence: CASSQRGEGYTF.

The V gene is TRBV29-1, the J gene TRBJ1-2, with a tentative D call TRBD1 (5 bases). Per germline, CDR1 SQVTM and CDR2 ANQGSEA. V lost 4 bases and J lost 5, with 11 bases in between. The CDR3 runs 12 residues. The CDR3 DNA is TGCAGCGTTGGGGCAGGGCAGTATGGCTACACCTTC. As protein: CSVGAGQYGYTF. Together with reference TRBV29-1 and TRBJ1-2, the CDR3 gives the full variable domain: SAVISQKPSRDICQRGTSLTIQCQVDSQVTMMFWYRQQPGQSLTLIATANQGSEATYESGFVIDKFPISRPNLTFSTLTVSNMSPEDSSIYLCSVGAGQYGYTFGSGTRLTVV.

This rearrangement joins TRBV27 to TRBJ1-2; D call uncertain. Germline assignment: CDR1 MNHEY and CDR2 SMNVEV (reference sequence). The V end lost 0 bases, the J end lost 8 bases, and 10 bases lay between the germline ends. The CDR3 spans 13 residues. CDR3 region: CASSLSASGGYTF. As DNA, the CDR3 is TGTGCCAGCAGTTTATCCGCCAGTGGAGGCTACACCTTC.

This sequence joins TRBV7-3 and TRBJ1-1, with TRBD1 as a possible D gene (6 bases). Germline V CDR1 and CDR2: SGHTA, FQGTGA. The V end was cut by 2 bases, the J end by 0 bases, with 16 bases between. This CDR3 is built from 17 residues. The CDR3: CASSLGGGTALNTEAFF. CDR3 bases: TGTGCCAGCAGCTTAGGCGGGGGCACTGCCCTGAACACTGAAGCTTTCTTT. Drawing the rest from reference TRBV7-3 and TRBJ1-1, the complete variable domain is GAGVSQTPSNKVTEKGKYVELRCDPISGHTALYWYRQSLGQGPEFLIYFQGTGAADDSGLPNDRFFAVRPEGSVSTLKIQRTERGDSAVYLCASSLGGGTALNTEAFFGQGTRLTVV.

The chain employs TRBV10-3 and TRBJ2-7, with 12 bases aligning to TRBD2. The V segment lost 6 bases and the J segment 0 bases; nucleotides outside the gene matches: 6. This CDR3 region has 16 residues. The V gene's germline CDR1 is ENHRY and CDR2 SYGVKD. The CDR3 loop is CAIRSTSGGSSYEQYF. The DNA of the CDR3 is TGTGCCATCAGGAGTACTAGCGGGGGGAGCTCCTACGAGCAGTACTTC.

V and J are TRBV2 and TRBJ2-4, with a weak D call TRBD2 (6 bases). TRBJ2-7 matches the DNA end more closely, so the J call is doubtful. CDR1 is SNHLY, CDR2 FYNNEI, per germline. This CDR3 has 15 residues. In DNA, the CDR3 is TGTGCCAGCAGTGAAGTGGGGGGATCGACCTACGAGCAGTACTTC. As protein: CASSEVGGSTYEQYF.

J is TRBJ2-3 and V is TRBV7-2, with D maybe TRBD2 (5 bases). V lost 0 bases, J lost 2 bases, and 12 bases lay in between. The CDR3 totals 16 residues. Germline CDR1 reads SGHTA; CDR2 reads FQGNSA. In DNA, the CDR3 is TGTGCCAGCAGCTTAGCGCTAAGGCTAGCCACAGATACGCAGTATTTT. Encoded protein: CASSLALRLATDTQYF.

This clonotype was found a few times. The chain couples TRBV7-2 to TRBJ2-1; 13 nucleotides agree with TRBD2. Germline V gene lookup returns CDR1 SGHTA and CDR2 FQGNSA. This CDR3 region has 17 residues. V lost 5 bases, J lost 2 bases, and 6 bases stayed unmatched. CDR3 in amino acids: CASSLTSGGSTYNEQFF. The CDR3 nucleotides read TGTGCCAGCAGCCTGACTAGCGGGGGGTCCACCTACAATGAGCAGTTCTTC.

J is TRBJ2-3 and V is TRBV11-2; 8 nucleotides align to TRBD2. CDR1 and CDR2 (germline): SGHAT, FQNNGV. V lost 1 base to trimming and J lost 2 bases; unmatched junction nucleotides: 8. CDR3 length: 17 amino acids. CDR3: CASSLVPAGALTDTQYF. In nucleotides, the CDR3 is TGTGCCAGCAGCTTAGTTCCAGCGGGGGCCCTCACAGATACGCAGTATTTT.

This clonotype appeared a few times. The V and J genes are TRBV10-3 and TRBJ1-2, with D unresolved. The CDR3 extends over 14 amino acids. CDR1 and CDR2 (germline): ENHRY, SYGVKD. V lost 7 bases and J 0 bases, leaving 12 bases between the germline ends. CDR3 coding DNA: TGTGCCATCAATCAGATGGAAGCTAACTATGGCTACACCTTC. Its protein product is CAINQMEANYGYTF.

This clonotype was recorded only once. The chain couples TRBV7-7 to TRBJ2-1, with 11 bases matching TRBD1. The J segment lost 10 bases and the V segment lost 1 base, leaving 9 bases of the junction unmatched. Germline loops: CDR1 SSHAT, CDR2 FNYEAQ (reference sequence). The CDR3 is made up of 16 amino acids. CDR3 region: CASSLGGGQGAEEQFF. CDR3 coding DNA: TGTGCCAGCAGCTTAGGCGGCGGACAGGGGGCTGAAGAGCAGTTCTTC.

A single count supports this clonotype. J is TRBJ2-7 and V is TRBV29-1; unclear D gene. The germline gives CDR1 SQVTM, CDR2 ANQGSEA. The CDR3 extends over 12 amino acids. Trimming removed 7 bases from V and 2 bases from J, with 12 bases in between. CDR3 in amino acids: CSARVRTYEQYF. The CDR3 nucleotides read TGCAGCGCCCGCGTAAGGACCTACGAGCAGTACTTC.

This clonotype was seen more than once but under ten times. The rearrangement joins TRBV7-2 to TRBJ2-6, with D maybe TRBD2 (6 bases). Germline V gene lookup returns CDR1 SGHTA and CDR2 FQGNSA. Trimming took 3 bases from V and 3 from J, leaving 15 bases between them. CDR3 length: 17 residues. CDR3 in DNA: TGTGCCAGCAGCTTCCTCGATTGGGGAGGTGGGGCCAACGTCCTGACTTTC. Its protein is CASSFLDWGGGANVLTF.